At least ten counts were recorded for the clone carrying this TCR beta chain. This entry comes from a study of early T cells in non-severe SARS-CoV-2 infection. Study at large: Chains stayed unpaired after sequencing of bulk RNA from unsorted whole blood.

In TCRdb, the 5' RACE reads were re-called with MiXCR into one record per CDR3 protein. The sample records more than 35,000 distinct CDR3 sequences, roughly 6% being singletons. J lost 4 bases, V lost 5 bases, and 11 bases had no gene match. Germline CDR1 and CDR2: SEHNR and FQNEAQ (reference sequence). CDR3 length: 18 amino acids. The TCR was taken from an adult who was a healthcare worker with PCR-confirmed SARS-CoV-2 infection or an uninfected control (not recorded which). The chain recombines TRBV7-9 with TRBJ2-3, with 14 bases fitting TRBD2. The material sequenced was whole blood. The CDR3 here is CASSLMPGLAGEADTQYF. CDR3 coding DNA: TGTGCCAGCAGCCTGATGCCGGGACTAGCGGGGGAGGCAGATACGCAGTATTTT. The full variable domain, in which reference TRBV7-9 and TRBJ2-3 provide the parts outside the CDR3, is DTGVSQNPRHKITKRGQNVTFRCDPISEHNRLYWYRQTLGQGPEFLTYFQNEAQLEKSRLLSDRFSAERPKGSFSTLEIQRTEQGDSAMYLCASSLMPGLAGEADTQYFGPGTRLTVL.